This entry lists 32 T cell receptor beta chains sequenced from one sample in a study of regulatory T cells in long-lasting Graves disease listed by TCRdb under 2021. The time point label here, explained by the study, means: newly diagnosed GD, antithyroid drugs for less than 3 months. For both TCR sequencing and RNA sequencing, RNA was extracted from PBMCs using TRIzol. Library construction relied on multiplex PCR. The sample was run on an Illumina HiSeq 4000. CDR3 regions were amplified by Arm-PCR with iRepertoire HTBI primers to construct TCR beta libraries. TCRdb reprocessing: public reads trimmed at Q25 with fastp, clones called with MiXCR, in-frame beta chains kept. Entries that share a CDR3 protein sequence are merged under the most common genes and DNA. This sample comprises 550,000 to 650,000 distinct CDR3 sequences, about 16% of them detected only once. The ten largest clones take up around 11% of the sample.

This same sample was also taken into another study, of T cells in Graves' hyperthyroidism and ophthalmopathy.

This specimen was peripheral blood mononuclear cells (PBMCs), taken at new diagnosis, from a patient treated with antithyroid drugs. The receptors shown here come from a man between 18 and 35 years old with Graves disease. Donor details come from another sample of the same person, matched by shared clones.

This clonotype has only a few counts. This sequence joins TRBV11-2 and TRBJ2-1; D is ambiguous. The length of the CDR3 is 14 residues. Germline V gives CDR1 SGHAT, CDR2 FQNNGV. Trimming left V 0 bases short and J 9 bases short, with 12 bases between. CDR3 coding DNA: TGTGCCAGCAGCTTAGATGGCACTATCGGTGAGCAGTTCTTC. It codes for CASSLDGTIGEQFF.

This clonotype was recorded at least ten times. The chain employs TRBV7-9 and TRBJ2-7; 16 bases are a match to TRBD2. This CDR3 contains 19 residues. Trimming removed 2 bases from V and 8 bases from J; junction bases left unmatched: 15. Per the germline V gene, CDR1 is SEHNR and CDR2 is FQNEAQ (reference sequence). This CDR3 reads CASSLSGTAGTSGRAKQYF. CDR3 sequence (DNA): TGTGCCAGCAGCTTATCCGGGACAGCCGGGACTAGCGGGAGGGCCAAGCAGTACTTC.

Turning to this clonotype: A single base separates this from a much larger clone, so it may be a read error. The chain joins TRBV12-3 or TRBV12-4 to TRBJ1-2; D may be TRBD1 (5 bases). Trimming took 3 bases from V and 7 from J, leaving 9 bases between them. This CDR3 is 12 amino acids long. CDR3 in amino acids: CASSFGGGGYTF. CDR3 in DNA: TGTGCCAGCAGTTTCGGTGGGGGTGGCTACACCTTC.

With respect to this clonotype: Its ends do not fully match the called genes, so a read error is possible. This CDR3 is CASSLRQGRDAQYF. For the CDR3, the DNA is TGTGCCAGCAGTCTAAGACAGGGGCGAGATGCGCAGTATTTT. The chain combines TRBV12-3 or TRBV12-4 with TRBJ2-3, with 8 bases that match TRBD1. The CDR3 has 14 amino acids.

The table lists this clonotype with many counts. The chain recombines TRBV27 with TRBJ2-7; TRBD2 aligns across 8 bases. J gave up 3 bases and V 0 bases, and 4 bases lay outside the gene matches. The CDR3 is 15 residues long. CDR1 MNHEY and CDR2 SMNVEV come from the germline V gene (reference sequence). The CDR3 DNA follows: TGTGCCAGCAGTTTATCACTAGCGGATTACTACGAGCAGTACTTC. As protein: CASSLSLADYYEQYF.

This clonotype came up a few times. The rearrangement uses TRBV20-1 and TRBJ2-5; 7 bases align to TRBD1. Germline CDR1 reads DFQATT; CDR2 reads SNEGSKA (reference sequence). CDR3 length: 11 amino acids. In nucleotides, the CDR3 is TGCAGGATGACAGGGTGGGAGACCCAGTACTTC. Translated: CRMTGWETQYF.

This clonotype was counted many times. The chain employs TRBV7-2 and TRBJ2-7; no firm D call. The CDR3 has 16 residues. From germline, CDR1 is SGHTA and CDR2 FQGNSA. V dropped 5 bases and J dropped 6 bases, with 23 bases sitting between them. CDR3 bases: TGTGCCAGCAGCCTACAAACCGGGCTCCCTAATGGCGAGCAGTACTTC. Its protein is CASSLQTGLPNGEQYF.

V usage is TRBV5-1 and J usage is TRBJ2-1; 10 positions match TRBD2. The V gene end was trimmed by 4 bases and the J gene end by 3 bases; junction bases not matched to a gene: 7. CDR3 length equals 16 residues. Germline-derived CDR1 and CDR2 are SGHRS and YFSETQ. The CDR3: CASSPDVAGGYNEQFF. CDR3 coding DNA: TGCGCCAGCAGCCCAGATGTAGCGGGAGGCTACAATGAGCAGTTCTTC.

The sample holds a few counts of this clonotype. The CDR3: CASSRTSGSGAGELFF. Here the CDR3 DNA reads TGTGCCAGCAGCCGGACTAGCGGGAGCGGCGCCGGGGAGCTGTTTTTT. The chain combines TRBV7-9 with TRBJ2-2, with TRBD2 identical over 13 bases. Trimming took 5 bases from V and 6 from J; bases not matched to a gene: 6. Per germline, CDR1 SEHNR and CDR2 FQNEAQ (reference sequence). This CDR3 contains 16 residues.

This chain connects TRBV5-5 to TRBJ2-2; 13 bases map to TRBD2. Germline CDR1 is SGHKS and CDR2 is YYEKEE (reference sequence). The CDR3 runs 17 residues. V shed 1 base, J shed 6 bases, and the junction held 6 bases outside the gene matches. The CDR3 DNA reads TGTGCCAGCAGCTTGACTAGCGGGAGGGCCTACGCCGGGGAGCTGTTTTTT. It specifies CASSLTSGRAYAGELFF.

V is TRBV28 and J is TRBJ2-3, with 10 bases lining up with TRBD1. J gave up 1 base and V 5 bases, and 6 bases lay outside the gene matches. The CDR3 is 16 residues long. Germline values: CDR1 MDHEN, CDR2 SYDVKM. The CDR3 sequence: CASSPPGTGGTDTQYF. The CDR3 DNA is TGTGCCAGCAGTCCTCCCGGGACAGGGGGCACAGATACGCAGTATTTT. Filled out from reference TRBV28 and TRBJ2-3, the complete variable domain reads DVKVTQSSRYLVKRTGEKVFLECVQDMDHENMFWYRQDPGLGLRLIYFSYDVKMKEKGDIPEGYSVSREKKERFSLILESASTNQTSMYLCASSPPGTGGTDTQYFGPGTRLTVL.

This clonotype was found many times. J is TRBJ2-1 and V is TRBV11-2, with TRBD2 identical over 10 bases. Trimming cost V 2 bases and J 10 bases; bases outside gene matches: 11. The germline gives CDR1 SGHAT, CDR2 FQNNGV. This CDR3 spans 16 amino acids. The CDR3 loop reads CASSLTIAGGLEEQFF. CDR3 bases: TGTGCCAGCAGCTTAACAATAGCGGGAGGCCTCGAAGAGCAGTTCTTC.

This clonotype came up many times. The CDR3 is CAEDRSSYNEQFF. DNA of the CDR3: TGTGCCGAAGACCGAAGCTCCTACAATGAGCAGTTCTTC. The chain links TRBV7-3 to TRBJ2-1; D is unclear. Germline V gene data show CDR1 as SGHTA and CDR2 as FQGTGA. V was shortened by 11 bases and J by 0 bases, with 11 bases between the two germline ends. The CDR3 sequence is 13 residues long.

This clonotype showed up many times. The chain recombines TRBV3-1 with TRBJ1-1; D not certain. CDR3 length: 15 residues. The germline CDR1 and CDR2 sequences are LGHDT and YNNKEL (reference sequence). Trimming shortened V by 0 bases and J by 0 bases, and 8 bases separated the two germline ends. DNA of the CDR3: TGTGCCAGCAGCCAAGAGGACGGACTGAACACTGAAGCTTTCTTT. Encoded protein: CASSQEDGLNTEAFF.

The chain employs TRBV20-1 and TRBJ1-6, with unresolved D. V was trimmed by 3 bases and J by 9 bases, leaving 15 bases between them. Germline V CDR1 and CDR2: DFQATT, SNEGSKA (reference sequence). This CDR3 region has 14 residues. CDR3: CSASPPGFGSPLHF. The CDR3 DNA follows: TGCAGTGCTAGTCCACCCGGGTTCGGTTCACCCCTCCACTTT.

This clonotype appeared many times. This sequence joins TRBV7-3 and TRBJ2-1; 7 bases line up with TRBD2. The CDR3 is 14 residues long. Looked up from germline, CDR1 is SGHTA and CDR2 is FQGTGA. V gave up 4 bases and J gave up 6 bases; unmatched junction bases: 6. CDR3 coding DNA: TGTGCCAGCAGCTCCCGGGAGGTTGGCAATGAGCAGTTCTTC. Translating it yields CASSSREVGNEQFF. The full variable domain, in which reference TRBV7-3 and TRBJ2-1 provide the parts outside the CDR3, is GAGVSQTPSNKVTEKGKYVELRCDPISGHTALYWYRQSLGQGPEFLIYFQGTGAADDSGLPNDRFFAVRPEGSVSTLKIQRTERGDSAVYLCASSSREVGNEQFFGPGTRLTVL.

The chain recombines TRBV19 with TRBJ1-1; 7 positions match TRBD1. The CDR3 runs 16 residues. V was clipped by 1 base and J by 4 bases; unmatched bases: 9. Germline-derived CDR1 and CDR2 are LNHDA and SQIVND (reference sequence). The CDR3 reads CASSIAEGAGGTEAFF. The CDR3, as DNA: TGTGCCAGTAGTATAGCGGAGGGGGCAGGAGGCACTGAAGCTTTCTTT.

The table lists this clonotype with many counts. The CDR3 region is CASRPTGGATWEQYF. The CDR3 coding sequence is TGTGCCAGCAGGCCCACAGGGGGAGCTACGTGGGAGCAGTACTTC. The chain combines TRBV12-3 or TRBV12-4 with TRBJ2-7, with TRBD1 identical over 8 bases. The CDR3 covers 15 residues. With V trimmed by 6 bases and J by 7 bases, 14 bases remained unmatched.

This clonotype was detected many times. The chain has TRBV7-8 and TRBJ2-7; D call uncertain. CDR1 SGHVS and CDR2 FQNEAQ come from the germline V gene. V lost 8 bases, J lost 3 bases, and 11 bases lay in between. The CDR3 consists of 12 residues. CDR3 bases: TGTGCCAGCTCAATCAGAGGCTACGAGCAGTACTTC. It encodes CASSIRGYEQYF.

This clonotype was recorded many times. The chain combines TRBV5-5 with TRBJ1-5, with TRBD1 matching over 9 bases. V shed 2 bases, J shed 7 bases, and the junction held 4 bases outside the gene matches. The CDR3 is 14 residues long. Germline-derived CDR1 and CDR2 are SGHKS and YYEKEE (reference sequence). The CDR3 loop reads CASSFTQGAQPQHF. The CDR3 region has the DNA TGTGCCAGCAGCTTTACACAGGGGGCACAGCCCCAGCATTTT. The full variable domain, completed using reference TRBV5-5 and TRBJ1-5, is DAGVTQSPTHLIKTRGQQVTLRCSPISGHKSVSWYQQVLGQGPQFIFQYYEKEERGRGNFPDRFSARQFPNYSSELNVNALLLGDSALYLCASSFTQGAQPQHFGDGTRLSIL.

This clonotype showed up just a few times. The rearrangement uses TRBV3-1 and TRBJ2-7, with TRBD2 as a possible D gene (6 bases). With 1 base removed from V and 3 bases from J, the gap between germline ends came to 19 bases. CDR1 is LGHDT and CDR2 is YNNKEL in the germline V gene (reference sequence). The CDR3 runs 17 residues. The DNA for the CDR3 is TGTGCCAGCAGCCAAGGCCAGACCAGGCTAGCGAACTACGAGCAGTACTTC. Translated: CASSQGQTRLANYEQYF.

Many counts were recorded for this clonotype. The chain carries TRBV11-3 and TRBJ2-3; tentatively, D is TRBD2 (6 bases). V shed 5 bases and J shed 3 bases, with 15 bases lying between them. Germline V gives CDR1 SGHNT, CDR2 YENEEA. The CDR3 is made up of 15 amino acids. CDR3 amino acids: CASSPGTSQTDTQYF. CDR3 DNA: TGTGCCAGCAGCCCCGGGACTTCCCAAACAGATACGCAGTATTTT.

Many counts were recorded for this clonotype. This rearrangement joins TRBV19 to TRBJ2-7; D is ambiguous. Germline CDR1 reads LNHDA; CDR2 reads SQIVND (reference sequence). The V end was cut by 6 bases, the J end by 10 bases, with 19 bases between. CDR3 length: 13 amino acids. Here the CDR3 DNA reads TGTGCCAGTAGCGCTCGTGTGGGTAGCAGACAGTACTTC. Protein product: CASSARVGSRQYF.

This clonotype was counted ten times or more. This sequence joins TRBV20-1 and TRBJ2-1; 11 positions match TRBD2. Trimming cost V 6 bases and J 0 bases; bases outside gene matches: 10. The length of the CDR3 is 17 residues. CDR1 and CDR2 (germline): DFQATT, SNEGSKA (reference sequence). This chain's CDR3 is CSAIPGLAASSYNEQFF. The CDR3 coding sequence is TGCAGTGCCATACCGGGACTAGCGGCAAGCTCCTACAATGAGCAGTTCTTC.

In DNA, the CDR3 is TGTGCCAGCTCACCGCGAGACAGGGCCTATGGCTACACCTTC. This gives the protein CASSPRDRAYGYTF. V usage is TRBV18 and J usage is TRBJ1-2; 7 bases agree with TRBD1. Germline values: CDR1 KGHSH, CDR2 LQKENI. The length of the CDR3 is 14 residues. Germline trimming cut 3 bases from V and 4 bases from J; bases unmatched to any gene: 5.

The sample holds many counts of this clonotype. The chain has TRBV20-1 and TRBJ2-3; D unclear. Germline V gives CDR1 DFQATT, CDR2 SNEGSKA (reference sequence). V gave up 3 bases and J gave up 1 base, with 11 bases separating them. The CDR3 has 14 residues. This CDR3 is CSARRSGGTDTQYF. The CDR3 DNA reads TGCAGTGCTAGGAGGTCTGGGGGCACAGATACGCAGTATTTT.

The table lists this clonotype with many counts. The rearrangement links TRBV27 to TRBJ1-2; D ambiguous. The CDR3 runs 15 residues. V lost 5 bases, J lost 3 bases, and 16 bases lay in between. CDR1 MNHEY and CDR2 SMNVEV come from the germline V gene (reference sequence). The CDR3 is CASSPSSGRHYGYTF. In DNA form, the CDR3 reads TGTGCCAGCAGTCCATCTTCCGGCAGACACTATGGCTACACCTTC.

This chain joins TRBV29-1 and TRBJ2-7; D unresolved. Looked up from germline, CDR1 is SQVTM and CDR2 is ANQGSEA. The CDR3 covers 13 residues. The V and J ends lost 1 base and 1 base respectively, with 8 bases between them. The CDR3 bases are TGCAGCGTTGAAGGCAGAACTTCCTACGAGCAGTACTTC. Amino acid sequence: CSVEGRTSYEQYF.

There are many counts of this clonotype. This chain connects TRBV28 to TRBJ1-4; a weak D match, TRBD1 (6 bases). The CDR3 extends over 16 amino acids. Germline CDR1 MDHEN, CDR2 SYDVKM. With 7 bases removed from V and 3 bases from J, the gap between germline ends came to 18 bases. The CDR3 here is CASTGSRGYANEKLFF. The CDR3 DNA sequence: TGTGCCAGCACCGGAAGCAGGGGTTATGCTAATGAAAAACTGTTTTTT.

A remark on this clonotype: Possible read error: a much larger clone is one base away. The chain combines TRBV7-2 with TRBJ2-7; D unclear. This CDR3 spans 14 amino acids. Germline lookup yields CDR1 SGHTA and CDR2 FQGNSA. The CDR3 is CASSFTNPTYEQCF. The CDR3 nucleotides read TGTGCCAGCAGCTTTACGAACCCCACCTACGAGCAGTGCTTC.

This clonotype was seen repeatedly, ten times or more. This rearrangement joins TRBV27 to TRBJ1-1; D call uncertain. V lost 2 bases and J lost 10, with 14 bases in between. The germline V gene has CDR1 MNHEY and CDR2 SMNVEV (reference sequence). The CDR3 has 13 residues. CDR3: CASSLGPPSGAFF. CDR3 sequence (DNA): TGTGCCAGCAGTTTAGGGCCTCCATCCGGAGCTTTCTTT.

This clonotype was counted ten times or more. CDR3 bases: TGTGCCAGCAGCGATAAAGGGACAGGGACCACCGGGGAGCTGTTTTTT. Protein: CASSDKGTGTTGELFF. The rearrangement uses TRBV7-8 and TRBJ2-2; the match to TRBD1 covers 9 bases. CDR3 length: 16 residues. Per germline, CDR1 SGHVS and CDR2 FQNEAQ. With 5 bases clipped from V and 4 bases from J, the junction kept 8 bases outside the gene matches.